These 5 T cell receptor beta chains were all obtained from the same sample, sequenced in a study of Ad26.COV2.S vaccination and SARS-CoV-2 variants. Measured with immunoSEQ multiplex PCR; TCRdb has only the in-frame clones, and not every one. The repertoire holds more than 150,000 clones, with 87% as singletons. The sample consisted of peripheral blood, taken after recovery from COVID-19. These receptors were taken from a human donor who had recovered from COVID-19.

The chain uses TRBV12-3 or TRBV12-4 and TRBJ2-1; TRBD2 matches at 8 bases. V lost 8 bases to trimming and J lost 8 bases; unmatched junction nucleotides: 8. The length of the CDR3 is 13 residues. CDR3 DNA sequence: TGTGCCAGCGGCCGGACTAGCTTTTATGAGCAGTTCTTC. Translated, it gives CASGRTSFYEQFF.

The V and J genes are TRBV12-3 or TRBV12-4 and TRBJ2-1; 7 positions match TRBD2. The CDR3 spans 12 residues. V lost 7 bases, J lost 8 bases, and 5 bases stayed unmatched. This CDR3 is CASTHLADEQFF. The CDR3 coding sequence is TGTGCCAGCACCCATCTAGCGGATGAGCAGTTCTTC.

CDR3 sequence reads: CASSSFAGTGVYNEQFF. The CDR3 bases are TGTGCCAGCAGCTCTTTCGCGGGGACAGGGGTCTACAATGAGCAGTTCTTC. The rearrangement uses TRBV5-4 and TRBJ2-1; 10 bases map to TRBD1. Germline V CDR1 and CDR2: SGHNT, YYREEE (reference sequence). With V trimmed by 3 bases and J by 3 bases, 9 bases remained unmatched. The CDR3 spans 17 residues.

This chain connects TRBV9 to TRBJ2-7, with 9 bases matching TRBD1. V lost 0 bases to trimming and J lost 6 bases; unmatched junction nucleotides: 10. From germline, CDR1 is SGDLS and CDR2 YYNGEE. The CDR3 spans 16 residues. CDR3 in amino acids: CASSVDPGQGNGEQYF. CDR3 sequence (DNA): TGTGCCAGCAGCGTAGACCCCGGACAGGGGAATGGCGAGCAGTACTTC.

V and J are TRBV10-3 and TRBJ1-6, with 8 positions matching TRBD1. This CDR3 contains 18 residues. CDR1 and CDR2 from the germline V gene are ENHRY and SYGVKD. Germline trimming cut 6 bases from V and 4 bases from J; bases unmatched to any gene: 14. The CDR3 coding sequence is TGTGCCATCAGGGATCCCTCCGGGACAGGAGTTTATAATTCACCCCTCCACTTT. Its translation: CAIRDPSGTGVYNSPLHF.